Listed here are 8 T cell receptor beta chains from one sample, sequenced in a study of control samples from healthy donors and cancer patients (dated by TCRdb to about 2020). Libraries were made using the immunoSEQ multiplex PCR assay. TCRdb limited this immuneACCESS table to in-frame rearrangements with V and J called. A share of clones is missing; checked studies link under half to unresolved V genes, and the rest is unexplained. This sample holds approximately 170,000 clones; more than 80% were observed only once. The ten biggest clones cover about 1.4% of the sample. Sequencing input: blood. These receptors originate from a man aged 25-45 years in good health.

The V and J genes are TRBV2 and TRBJ2-3, with 7 bases identical to TRBD2. J lost 6 bases, V lost 2 bases, and 14 bases had no gene match. Germline-derived CDR1 and CDR2 are SNHLY and FYNNEI. This CDR3 is 17 amino acids long. The CDR3 sequence is CASSETRDYPGGDTQYF. DNA for the CDR3: TGTGCCAGCAGTGAAACTCGGGACTACCCAGGCGGGGATACGCAGTATTTT.

This clone was seen just once. The CDR3, as DNA: TGTGCCAGCAGCATAAATAATTCACCCCTCCACTTT. Amino acid sequence: CASSINNSPLHF. The rearrangement links TRBV5-4 to TRBJ1-6, with D hard to call. CDR3 size: 12 residues. V gave up 4 bases and J gave up 5 bases, with 4 bases separating them. From germline, CDR1 is SGHNT and CDR2 YYREEE (reference sequence).

The chain couples TRBV11-2 to TRBJ2-7; weak D call: TRBD1 (6 bases). CDR1 SGHAT and CDR2 FQNNGV come from the germline V gene. The germline V and J ends were trimmed by 1 base and 4 bases, with 11 bases remaining between them. The CDR3 is made up of 14 amino acids. The CDR3 protein is CASSLVWQGYEQYF. In DNA form, the CDR3 reads TGTGCCAGCAGCTTAGTTTGGCAGGGGTACGAGCAGTACTTC.

In DNA, the CDR3 is TGCGCCAGCAGCTCTGGACAGGGGGAGAGGAACACTGAAGCTTTCTTT. Translating it yields CASSSGQGERNTEAFF. The chain uses TRBV5-1 and TRBJ1-1, with 10 bases aligning to TRBD1. The ends lost 3 bases at V and 1 base at J; junction bases unmatched: 6. The germline CDR1 and CDR2 sequences are SGHRS and YFSETQ. The length of the CDR3 is 16 residues.

The chain has TRBV2 and TRBJ1-2; D is uncertain. Trimming left V 2 bases short and J 2 bases short, with 9 bases between. This CDR3 has 14 residues. CDR1 is SNHLY and CDR2 is FYNNEI in the germline V gene. CDR3 nucleotides: TGTGCCAGCAGTGAAACGGTCACAAACTATGGCTACACCTTC. It codes for CASSETVTNYGYTF.

This chain links TRBV14 with TRBJ1-1; 8 bases align to TRBD1. The germline CDR1 and CDR2 sequences are SGHDN and FVKESK. V shed 4 bases and J 1 base; nucleotides not matched to a gene: 2. This CDR3 contains 14 residues. This CDR3 reads CASSRQGRNTEAFF. The CDR3 DNA follows: TGTGCCAGCAGCCGACAGGGGAGGAACACTGAAGCTTTCTTT.

The chain has TRBV5-4 and TRBJ1-1, with D perhaps matching TRBD1 (6 bases). The germline V gene has CDR1 SGHNT and CDR2 YYREEE (reference sequence). The CDR3 is 14 residues long. Trimming removed 2 bases at V and 1 base at J, with 9 bases between. The CDR3 sequence: CASSLQQGNTEAFF. The CDR3 DNA sequence: TGTGCCAGCAGCTTACAACAGGGGAACACTGAAGCTTTCTTT.

This sequence joins TRBV4-1 and TRBJ2-3; 7 bases match TRBD1. The CDR3 sequence is 15 residues long. The germline V gene encodes CDR1 MGHRA and CDR2 YSYEKL. The V gene end was trimmed by 4 bases and the J gene end by 2 bases; junction bases not matched to a gene: 6. The CDR3 loop reads CASSRSGQDTDTQYF. CDR3 in DNA: TGCGCCAGCAGCCGCTCAGGACAGGACACAGATACGCAGTATTTT.